Listed here are 5 T cell receptor beta chains from one sample, sequenced in a study of T cell responses to AZD1222 COVID-19 vaccine. Generated by immunoSEQ multiplex PCR, the TCRdb table keeps only in-frame clones and is missing some. The repertoire holds about 130,000 clones, with about nine tenths as singletons. The input for sequencing was peripheral blood, taken on day 0 of AZD1222 vaccination. The source of these receptors is an adult in good health.

The rearrangement links TRBV5-1 to TRBJ2-3, with a tentative D call TRBD1 (6 bases). The germline V gene encodes CDR1 SGHRS and CDR2 YFSETQ. This CDR3 region has 17 residues. Between the trimmed V and J ends, which lost 3 bases and 3 bases, there was a span of 20 bases. The CDR3 spells CASSSNDISTGTDTQYF. As DNA, the CDR3 is TGCGCCAGCAGCTCTAACGACATATCAACAGGGACAGATACGCAGTATTTT.

This sequence joins TRBV7-8 and TRBJ2-7, with D possibly being TRBD2 (5 bases). Germline CDR1 and CDR2: SGHVS and FQNEAQ. Trimming pared 1 base from V and 3 bases from J, leaving 7 bases between. The CDR3 extends over 13 amino acids. The CDR3: CASSLGRGYEQYF. The CDR3 DNA follows: TGTGCCAGCAGCTTAGGCCGGGGCTACGAGCAGTACTTC. Filled out from reference TRBV7-8 and TRBJ2-7, the complete variable domain reads GAGVSQSPRYKVAKRGQDVALRCDPISGHVSLFWYQQALGQGPEFLTYFQNEAQLDKSGLPSDRFFAERPEGSVSTLKIQRTQQEDSAVYLCASSLGRGYEQYFGPGTRLTVT.

There are a few counts of this clone. The chain employs TRBV3-1 (or the pseudogene TRBV3-2) and TRBJ2-7; no clear D. V shed 1 base and J shed 1 base, with 5 bases lying between them. CDR1 is LGHDT, CDR2 YNNKEL, per germline (reference sequence). This CDR3 comprises 13 residues. CDR3 protein: CASSQGRSYEQYF. The CDR3 bases are TGTGCCAGCAGCCAAGGTCGGTCCTACGAGCAGTACTTC.

CDR3 bases: TGTGCCAGCAGACAGACAGGGGGCAATTCACCCCTCCACTTT. It specifies CASRQTGGNSPLHF. V and J are TRBV27 and TRBJ1-6; TRBD1 matches 10 bases. This CDR3 has 14 amino acids. Germline lookup yields CDR1 MNHEY and CDR2 SMNVEV (reference sequence). With 6 bases clipped from V and 7 bases from J, the junction kept 3 bases outside the gene matches.

The CDR3 spells CASSYPNRGNTEAFF. Here the CDR3 DNA reads TGTGCCAGCAGCTACCCCAATCGAGGGAACACTGAAGCTTTCTTT. The chain has TRBV5-4 and TRBJ1-1; D not certain. The germline V gene has CDR1 SGHNT and CDR2 YYREEE (reference sequence). The CDR3 has 15 amino acids. V lost 3 bases to trimming and J lost 1 base, with 13 bases between them.